Below, 11 T cell receptor beta chains from the same sample are listed, as sequenced in a study of T cell repertoires in cytomegalovirus infection. These receptors have no identified antigens. MiXCR was run by TCRdb on the reads, yielding one entry per CDR3 protein. The data hold about 360,000 distinct CDR3 sequences, with roughly a third observed a single time. This specimen was cultured PBMCs, taken from culture after CMV antigen stimulation. The receptors here all came from a human donor in good health (CMV status not recorded). Some clones in this sample may be carry-over from other donors' samples.

In its sample, this clonotype was seen a few times. This chain links TRBV7-2 with TRBJ2-1, with 11 bases that match TRBD2. V lost 5 bases, J lost 6 bases, and 15 bases stayed unmatched. Germline values: CDR1 SGHTA, CDR2 FQGNSA. The CDR3 runs to 18 residues. The CDR3 is CASSPSNPRLAGGNEQFF. In DNA form, the CDR3 reads TGTGCCAGCAGCCCCAGCAACCCCCGGCTAGCGGGAGGCAATGAGCAGTTCTTC.

J is TRBJ2-7 and V is TRBV20-1; D possibly corresponds to TRBD1 (6 bases). CDR3 length equals 15 residues. Trimming cost V 1 base and J 1 base, with 14 bases left between them. Germline CDR1 is DFQATT and CDR2 is SNEGSKA (reference sequence). The CDR3 DNA reads TGCAGTGCTAGAGTATCAGGGGCTCCATCCTACGAGCAGTACGTC. Amino acids: CSARVSGAPSYEQYV.

The chain links TRBV6-1 to TRBJ2-5; 10 bases map to TRBD2. Germline-derived CDR1 and CDR2 are MNHNS and SASEGT. Trimming at V came to 6 bases and at J to 6 bases, leaving 4 bases not matched to a gene. The CDR3 length is 13 residues. This CDR3 is CASRLAGEKTQYF. The CDR3 coding sequence is TGTGCCAGCAGGCTAGCGGGAGAGAAGACCCAGTACTTC.

There are a few counts of this clonotype. Relative to the germline gene, one junction end is altered; a read error may explain this. The rearrangement links TRBV6-2 or TRBV6-3 to TRBJ2-1, with TRBD2 as a possible D gene (5 bases). Germline loops: CDR1 MNHEY, CDR2 SVGEGT. The CDR3 spans 13 residues. The CDR3 sequence: CASRSVIRPNGVF. The CDR3 region has the DNA TGTGCCAGCAGGTCGGTAATTAGACCTAACGGGGTCTTC.

V is TRBV20-1 and J is TRBJ2-7; TRBD2 might be the D (6 bases). CDR3 length: 14 amino acids. V dropped 3 bases and J dropped 1 base, with 13 bases sitting between them. In germline, CDR1 is DFQATT, CDR2 SNEGSKA (reference sequence). The CDR3 nucleotides are TGCAGTGCTAGTAAGGAGGGAGGTTCCTACGAGCAGTACTTC. It is translated as CSASKEGGSYEQYF.

V is TRBV5-8 and J is TRBJ2-2; TRBD2 matches at 7 bases. The CDR3 totals 17 residues. Germline lookup yields CDR1 SGHTS and CDR2 YDEGEE. V shed 0 bases, J shed 4 bases, and the junction held 9 bases outside the gene matches. The CDR3 spells CASSLVVLAETTGELFF. CDR3 nucleotides: TGTGCCAGCAGCTTGGTAGTCCTAGCGGAGACCACCGGGGAGCTGTTTTTT.

This clonotype was counted a few times. The V call is TRBV19, the J call TRBJ1-5, with D tentatively TRBD1 (6 bases). Deletions cut 4 bases from V and 3 bases from J, with 19 bases between. The CDR3 covers 17 residues. CDR1 and CDR2 (germline): LNHDA, SQIVND (reference sequence). CDR3 protein: CASSTPPGTQNNQPQHF. The CDR3 region has the DNA TGTGCCAGTAGTACCCCCCCCGGGACACAAAACAATCAGCCCCAGCATTTT.

V gene TRBV5-5 combines with J gene TRBJ2-2, with TRBD2 matching 13 bases. The length of the CDR3 is 16 residues. J gave up 7 bases and V 4 bases, and 7 bases lay outside the gene matches. CDR1 is SGHKS, CDR2 YYEKEE, per germline (reference sequence). CDR3 nucleotide sequence: TGTGCCAGCAGCGTCGGACTAGCGGGAGATGTCGGGGAGCTGTTTTTT. This encodes CASSVGLAGDVGELFF.

This clonotype was seen more than once but under ten times. This rearrangement joins TRBV4-2 to TRBJ1-1; unclear D gene. Germline assignment: CDR1 LGHNA and CDR2 YNFKEQ. V shed 0 bases and J shed 10 bases, with 15 bases lying between them. The CDR3 has 14 amino acids. The CDR3: CASSQDRTVSGAFF. CDR3 bases: TGTGCCAGCAGCCAAGATCGGACGGTCTCCGGAGCTTTCTTT.

This clonotype was detected only a few times. The chain recombines TRBV5-6 with TRBJ2-7, with D perhaps TRBD1 or TRBD2 (5 bases each). From germline, CDR1 is SGHDT and CDR2 YYEEEE. V was trimmed by 4 bases and J by 6 bases, leaving 20 bases between them. CDR3 length: 15 amino acids. CDR3 nucleotide sequence: TGTGCCAGCAGCGGGGGACCACCCATAGAAGGCGAGCAGTACGTC. Protein: CASSGGPPIEGEQYV.

The chain carries TRBV6-6 and TRBJ1-2; perhaps TRBD1 as D (5 bases). The CDR3 contains 17 residues. Trimming stripped 4 bases from V and 7 bases from J, with 25 bases between. Germline CDR1 MNHNY, CDR2 SVGAGI (reference sequence). CDR3 sequence: CASSLDTTEGPATGYTF. CDR3 DNA sequence: TGTGCCAGCAGTTTAGATACGACCGAGGGGCCGGCTACTGGCTACACCTTC.